Detailed here is one T cell receptor (beta chain). The protocol was immunoSEQ multiplex PCR, while the TCRdb copy is restricted to in-frame clones and leaves out a portion. Of 200,000 or so clones in the sample, roughly 84% are singletons; the top ten hold roughly 7%. The record originates from a study of cytomegalovirus exposure and HLA in healthy donors. J gave up 3 bases and V 4 bases, and 4 bases lay outside the gene matches. Germline assignment: CDR1 LNHDA and CDR2 SQIVND (reference sequence). The CDR3 runs 14 residues. The chain has TRBV19 and TRBJ2-5; TRBD1 agrees at 8 bases. This receptor was obtained from a man aged 18 to 35 in good health and CMV-seropositive. Sequencing input: PBMCs. The CDR3 here is CASSKPGQEETQYF. CDR3 DNA: TGTGCCAGTAGTAAACCGGGACAGGAAGAGACCCAGTACTTC.